The 25 T cell receptor beta chains in this list originate from one sample, sequenced in a study of molecular identifiers for immune sequencing clone quantification (dated by TCRdb to 2017 to 2018). Libraries were prepared through PCR. Sequenced on a NextSeq 500. TCRdb reprocessed the public reads (quality trimming at Q25 with fastp, clone calling with MiXCR) and kept in-frame beta chains. All rows with the same CDR3 protein become a single entry with the most common DNA and genes. The sample contains approximately 100,000 distinct CDR3 sequences, 36% of them found a single time. The ten biggest clones cover around 3.9% of the sample. Sequenced sample: naive CD8+ T cells from blood, with Jurkat cell RNA spiked in. The cell subset or site label on this specimen signifies: FACS-sorted CD8+CD4-CCR7+CD45RA+ naive T cells. These receptor sequences come from a human donor in good health. Some libraries in this study had Jurkat cell RNA spiked in.

This clonotype was counted many times. The J gene is TRBJ2-2, the V gene TRBV28; D remains ambiguous. With 3 bases removed from V and 8 bases from J, the gap between germline ends came to 10 bases. The CDR3 sequence is 13 residues long. Germline CDR1 MDHEN, CDR2 SYDVKM. For the CDR3, the DNA is TGTGCCAGCAGTTTCTCAAGTATTGGGGAGCTGTTTTTT. Protein: CASSFSSIGELFF.

This clonotype was counted a few times. The rearrangement links TRBV7-2 to TRBJ2-7; D may be TRBD2 (5 bases). The CDR3 totals 14 residues. Trimming stripped 0 bases from V and 3 bases from J, with 9 bases between. Germline CDR1 reads SGHTA; CDR2 reads FQGNSA. The CDR3 DNA reads as TGTGCCAGCAGCTTAGCTTCGGCGGGCTACGAGCAGTACTTC. Translated: CASSLASAGYEQYF.

This rearrangement joins TRBV28 to TRBJ2-1, with TRBD2 matching 8 bases. This CDR3 region has 18 residues. V was pared by 5 bases and J by 9 bases, with 21 bases of the junction left unmatched. Germline V gives CDR1 MDHEN, CDR2 SYDVKM. CDR3 nucleotides: TGTGCCAGCAGTATGTCTTTAGTCGGGAGGGCCATAGGAGGTGAGCAGTTCTTC. Protein product: CASSMSLVGRAIGGEQFF.

Comment on this clonotype: One end of the junction varies from germline; a read error may be responsible. The CDR3 here is CSDEPGQNTGELFF. CDR3 DNA sequence: TGCAGCGATGAACCGGGGCAGAACACCGGGGAGCTGTTTTTT. The gene calls are TRBV29-1 and TRBJ2-2; D is possibly TRBD1 or TRBD2 (5 bases each). Germline V gives CDR1 SQVTM, CDR2 ANQGSEA. The CDR3 is made up of 14 amino acids.

The V call is TRBV9, the J call TRBJ1-1, with TRBD1 identical over 8 bases. CDR3 length equals 15 residues. The germline CDR1 and CDR2 sequences are SGDLS and YYNGEE. V lost 3 bases, J lost 0 bases, and 4 bases stayed unmatched. The CDR3 DNA follows: TGTGCCAGCAGCGCAGGACAGGGAGTGAACACTGAAGCTTTCTTT. This sequence encodes CASSAGQGVNTEAFF.

This clonotype came up a few times. The CDR3 bases are TGTGCCAGTACCCTCACAGCGGGAAGTGAGCAGTTCTTC. It codes for CASTLTAGSEQFF. This chain links TRBV19 with TRBJ2-1, with 7 nucleotides matching TRBD2. The CDR3 is 13 amino acids. V dropped 7 bases and J dropped 9; count of bases not matched to a gene: 9. Germline loops: CDR1 LNHDA, CDR2 SQIVND (reference sequence).

The chain links TRBV6-2 or TRBV6-3 to TRBJ1-5; TRBD1 matches 7 bases. The CDR3 has 13 residues. The trim removed 9 bases at V and 4 bases at J, leaving 6 bases unmatched. The germline gives CDR1 MNHEY, CDR2 SVGEGT. The CDR3 nucleotides are TGTGCCAGTCGGGACAGCCGGAATCAGCCCCAGCATTTT. It yields the protein CASRDSRNQPQHF.

This clonotype turned up a few times. The rearrangement joins TRBV20-1 to TRBJ2-3, with no clear D. V was cut by 0 bases and J by 0 bases, with 7 bases left in between. The CDR3 is 14 residues long. Germline CDR1 and CDR2: DFQATT and SNEGSKA (reference sequence). The CDR3 here is CSARDPHSTDTQYF. CDR3 coding DNA: TGCAGTGCTAGAGATCCACACAGCACAGATACGCAGTATTTT.

A note on this clonotype: A read error may be the cause here, since a much bigger clone is one base away. The rearrangement joins TRBV28 to TRBJ2-3; 11 bases are shared with TRBD2. CDR3 length equals 18 residues. Germline-derived CDR1 and CDR2 are MDHEN and SYDVKM. The DNA for the CDR3 is TGTGCCGGCAGTTTACCGGGACTAGCGGACCCTAGCACAGATACGCAGTATTTT. Encoded protein: CAGSLPGLADPSTDTQYF.

The CDR3 is CSARTGQGAGEQYF. Written as DNA, the CDR3 is TGCAGTGCTAGGACCGGACAGGGGGCGGGCGAGCAGTACTTC. V is TRBV20-1 and J is TRBJ2-7, with 11 bases fitting TRBD1. The J segment lost 6 bases and the V segment lost 3 bases, leaving 7 bases of the junction unmatched. The CDR3 runs to 14 residues. Germline V gene data show CDR1 as DFQATT and CDR2 as SNEGSKA (reference sequence).

Concerning this clonotype itself: A much larger clone differs from this one at a single base, so this may be a read error. The chain is built from TRBV2 and TRBJ2-5, with D maybe TRBD1 (7 bases). The germline V gene has CDR1 SNHLY and CDR2 FYNNEI. The CDR3 is 13 residues long. CDR3 amino acids: CASSGGTEETQNF. Here the CDR3 DNA reads TGTGCCAGCAGTGGCGGGACAGAAGAGACCCAGAACTTC.

This sequence joins TRBV11-2 and TRBJ2-5, with D perhaps matching TRBD1 (6 bases). Germline values: CDR1 SGHAT, CDR2 FQNNGV. Trimming shortened V by 1 base and J by 4 bases, and 10 bases separated the two germline ends. The CDR3 spans 14 residues. The CDR3 sequence is CASSLATGLETQYF. The CDR3 coding sequence is TGTGCCAGCAGCTTAGCTACAGGGCTAGAGACCCAGTACTTC.

The sample holds many counts of this clonotype. V usage is TRBV28 and J usage is TRBJ2-7; D gene ambiguous. The CDR3 is 16 amino acids. Germline CDR1 and CDR2: MDHEN and SYDVKM. Trimming shortened V by 6 bases and J by 0 bases, and 18 bases separated the two germline ends. In nucleotides, the CDR3 is TGTGCCAGCAGCCCGATAGGCTGGGCCCGCTCCTACGAGCAGTACTTC. It codes for CASSPIGWARSYEQYF. The variable domain in full, completed from reference TRBV28 and TRBJ2-7, reads DVKVTQSSRYLVKRTGEKVFLECVQDMDHENMFWYRQDPGLGLRLIYFSYDVKMKEKGDIPEGYSVSREKKERFSLILESASTNQTSMYLCASSPIGWARSYEQYFGPGTRLTVT.

This clonotype was recorded only once. This may be a read error, as it is one base from a much larger clone. The rearrangement links TRBV6-5 to TRBJ2-5; 7 bases are a match to TRBD2. Germline CDR1 and CDR2: MNHEY and SVGAGI. The CDR3 totals 15 residues. The V gene end was trimmed by 2 bases and the J gene end by 5 bases; junction bases not matched to a gene: 8. The CDR3 loop is CASSYATSRAETQYF. CDR3 DNA sequence: TGTGCCAGCAGTTACGCGACTAGCCGAGCGGAGACCCAGTACTTC.

This clonotype showed up just a few times. V gene TRBV14 combines with J gene TRBJ2-5; D is ambiguous. The CDR3 spans 11 residues. V lost 1 base, J lost 6 bases, and 3 bases lay in between. Germline V gene data show CDR1 as SGHDN and CDR2 as FVKESK. The CDR3 bases are TGTGCCAGCAGCCAAGGGAAGACCCAGTACTTC. Translating it yields CASSQGKTQYF.

This clonotype was observed a few times. Germline is not matched at one junction end, which may reflect a read error. The chain joins TRBV3-1 to TRBJ1-5; D is undetermined. Germline V gene lookup returns CDR1 LGHDT and CDR2 YNNKEL (reference sequence). The CDR3 totals 13 residues. CDR3 in DNA: TGTGCCAGCAGCCAAGATCTTGACCAGCCCCTGCATTTT. It specifies CASSQDLDQPLHF.

To note about this clonotype: One base away lies a much larger clone, so this may be a sequencing read error. V gene TRBV6-6 combines with J gene TRBJ2-7; D not certain. The better agreement between TRBJ2-1 and the DNA end casts doubt on the J call. The CDR3 runs 12 residues. The germline CDR1 and CDR2 sequences are MNHNY and SVGAGI (reference sequence). CDR3 in amino acids: CASSSPRYEQFF. DNA for the CDR3: TGTGCCAGCAGTTCCCCTAGGTACGAGCAGTTCTTC.

Only a few counts were recorded for this clonotype. The V call is TRBV18, the J call TRBJ2-7, with D unresolved. This CDR3 contains 17 residues. Looked up from germline, CDR1 is KGHSH and CDR2 is LQKENI. Trimming stripped 3 bases from V and 0 bases from J, with 18 bases between. DNA for the CDR3: TGTGCCAGCTCACCCCGGACCCAGCTGGGAAGCTCCTACGAGCAGTACTTC. It codes for CASSPRTQLGSSYEQYF.

A word on this clonotype: The conserved phenylalanine or tryptophan normally closing the CDR3 is absent here, so this likely arose from a read error. V and J are TRBV28 and TRBJ1-1; perhaps TRBD1 as D (5 bases). In germline, CDR1 is MDHEN, CDR2 SYDVKM. The CDR3 spans 12 residues. Trimming removed 5 bases from V and 5 bases from J, with 9 bases in between. CDR3 sequence: CASSRGRTEAFS. In DNA, the CDR3 is TGTGCCAGCAGTCGGGGACGTACTGAAGCTTTCTCT.

This clonotype was seen ten or more times. The chain uses TRBV12-3 or TRBV12-4 and TRBJ2-4, with 7 bases aligning to TRBD2. With V trimmed by 3 bases and J by 3 bases, 14 bases remained unmatched. The CDR3 is 18 amino acids. In DNA, the CDR3 is TGTGCCAGCAGTTTTATGTGGGAGGGCCCGGTCGTCAAAAACATTCAGTACTTC. Protein sequence: CASSFMWEGPVVKNIQYF.

Details on this clonotype: A much bigger clone sits one base away, suggesting this may be a read error. The CDR3 DNA reads as TGTGCCACCAGCAGCAGACTAGCGGTCCTTCAAGCGACCCAGTACTTC. Protein sequence: CATSSRLAVLQATQYF. The chain combines TRBV15 with TRBJ2-5; TRBD2 matches 9 bases. The CDR3 loop spans 16 amino acids. CDR1 LNHNV and CDR2 YYDKDF come from the germline V gene (reference sequence).

The V and J genes are TRBV27 and TRBJ2-5, with TRBD2 matching over 10 bases. The CDR3 has 14 residues. Trimming cost V 5 bases and J 3 bases; bases outside gene matches: 3. The germline V gene encodes CDR1 MNHEY and CDR2 SMNVEV (reference sequence). The CDR3 nucleotides are TGTGCCAGCAGTCTAGCGGGAGTTGAAGAGACCCAGTACTTC. Its translation: CASSLAGVEETQYF.

This clonotype appeared a single time. The chain couples TRBV28 to TRBJ2-2; D might be TRBD2 (5 bases). Germline CDR1 and CDR2: MDHEN and SYDVKM. Trimming pared 6 bases from V and 5 bases from J, leaving 16 bases between. The CDR3 consists of 15 residues. CDR3 amino acids: CASRSLQRGTGELFF. In DNA form, the CDR3 reads TGTGCCAGCAGATCGTTACAGCGAGGGACCGGGGAGCTGTTTTTT.

V and J are TRBV7-8 and TRBJ1-2, with TRBD1 identical over 7 bases. V shed 4 bases, J shed 1 base, and the junction held 9 bases outside the gene matches. The germline V gene encodes CDR1 SGHVS and CDR2 FQNEAQ. The CDR3 has 16 residues. The chain's CDR3 is CASSSQWDSDNYGYTF. The CDR3 nucleotides read TGTGCCAGCAGCTCACAATGGGACAGCGATAACTATGGCTACACCTTC. The variable domain in full, with the rest retrieved from reference TRBV7-8 and TRBJ1-2, is GAGVSQSPRYKVAKRGQDVALRCDPISGHVSLFWYQQALGQGPEFLTYFQNEAQLDKSGLPSDRFFAERPEGSVSTLKIQRTQQEDSAVYLCASSSQWDSDNYGYTFGSGTRLTVV.

Points on this clonotype: A much larger clone lies a single base off, so this may be a read error. The J gene is TRBJ2-3, the V gene TRBV10-3, with D uncertain. The length of the CDR3 is 13 residues. Germline assignment: CDR1 ENHRY and CDR2 SYGVKD. As DNA, the CDR3 is TGTGCCACCAGTGAGTCGACCGCAGATACGCAGTATTTT. Residues: CATSESTADTQYF.